This T cell receptor beta chain was obtained from a study of T cells expressing NK-cell markers. The wider study: Repertoire data for TCR beta were derived from sorted T cells (CD3+CD56+NKG2C+, CD3+CD56+NKG2C- and CD3+CD56-NKG2C+). One of eight sequenced donors was HCMV-seronegative; the other seven were seropositive.

Study-level points and caveats: It was still unclear whether expanded NKG2C+ T cell clones were HCMV specific. These same clonotypes (in a few donors) also led the CD3+CD56-NKG2C+ fraction.

TCRdb re-called the 5' RACE reads; one entry per CDR3 protein, DNA not given. Found here are hundreds of thousands of distinct CDR3 sequences; the top ten clones hold 6% to 9.5%. To note about this clonotype: Its antigen remains unknown.

The sequencing input was blood T cells: a sorted CD56 or NKG2C T cell subset, CD4+ or CD8+ T cells, or bulk PBMC T cells (not recorded which). This receptor was obtained from a woman aged 18 to 75 in good health.

The CDR3 region is CASRDTGGGNTIYF. This chain uses TRBV12-3 or TRBV12-4 with TRBJ1-3; TCRdb indicates TRBD1, and absent DNA this call remains unverified. The CDR3 totals 14 residues.